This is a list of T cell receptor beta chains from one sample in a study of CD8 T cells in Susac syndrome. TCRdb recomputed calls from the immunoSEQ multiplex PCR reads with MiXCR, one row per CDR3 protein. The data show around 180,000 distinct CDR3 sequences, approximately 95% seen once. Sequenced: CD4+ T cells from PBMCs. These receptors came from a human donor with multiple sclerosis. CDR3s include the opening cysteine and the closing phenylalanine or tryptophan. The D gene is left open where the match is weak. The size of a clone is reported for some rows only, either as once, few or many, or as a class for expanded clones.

TGTGCCAGCAGCCAAGGGCAGGGGCCTGCTGGGGCGGAGACCCAGTACTTC CASSQGQGPAGAETQYF NA TRBJ2-5 TRBV4-2 NA
TGCGCCAGCAGCTTAGGGAGTGAAAAACTGTTTTTT CASSLGSEKLFF NA TRBJ1-4 TRBV5-1 NA
TGTGCCAGCTCACCACTCCCCACAGGGAACTCTGAAGCTTTCTTT CASSPLPTGNSEAFF NA TRBJ1-1 TRBV18 NA
TGCAGCGTAGCGCTCGTGGGGAGGGAAACAGGCCAAGCTTTCTTT CSVALVGRETGQAFF NA TRBJ1-1 TRBV29-1 NA
TGTGCCAGCAGTTACTCGGCGTTTGGGAACTATGGCTACACCTTC CASSYSAFGNYGYTF NA TRBJ1-2 TRBV6-5 NA
TGTGCCAGCAGTTTAACCAGCCTCGGGGAGACCCAGTACTTC CASSLTSLGETQYF NA TRBJ2-5 TRBV28 NA
TGCAGCGCTAGGGGAAACTATAATTCACCCCTCCACTTT CSARGNYNSPLHF NA TRBJ1-6 TRBV20-1 once
TGCGCCAGCAGCTTAACGGGACAGATATTCACAGATACGCAGTATTTT CASSLTGQIFTDTQYF TRBD1 TRBJ2-3 TRBV5-1 NA
TGTGCCAGCAATGGACGGGGGAACACTGAAGCTTTCTTT CASNGRGNTEAFF NA TRBJ1-1 TRBV12-3/TRBV12-4 NA
TGTGCCTGGAGTCCCGGTCCCCCGCAGTTATTCTTC CAWSPGPPQLFF NA TRBJ2-1 TRBV30 NA
TGCAGTGCTAGATTTCGTAAAGGCTACACCTTC CSARFRKGYTF NA TRBJ1-2 TRBV20-1 NA
TGCAGTGCTAGAGTGGCAGGGGTTAGCGGCTACACCTTC CSARVAGVSGYTF NA TRBJ1-2 TRBV20-1 NA
TGTGCCAGCAGCCAAGATGGCAGATCGGTTCAGTACTTC CASSQDGRSVQYF NA TRBJ2-4 TRBV3-1 NA
TGTGCCATCAGGCCCCAGGGGGGCAATGAGCAGTTCTTC CAIRPQGGNEQFF NA TRBJ2-1 TRBV10-3 once